One sample yielded the 20 T cell receptor beta chains listed below, sequenced in a study of T cells in Graves' hyperthyroidism and ophthalmopathy. Amplification yielded TCR beta CDR3 regions, with RNA transcripts as the source. A set of HTBI primers served as the primers for a first-round RT-PCR of the TCR CDR3. From the multiplex PCR reads, TCRdb called clonotypes with MiXCR, one entry per CDR3 protein. The sample shows around 190,000 distinct CDR3 sequences, 17% of them seen only once. The specimen was blood. These TCRs come from a woman between 45 and 65 years old with Graves' hyperthyroidism.

This sequence joins TRBV27 and TRBJ2-7; perhaps TRBD1 as D (6 bases). Germline V gives CDR1 MNHEY, CDR2 SMNVEV (reference sequence). Trimming shortened V by 6 bases and J by 0 bases, and 15 bases separated the two germline ends. The CDR3 has 15 residues. This chain's CDR3 is CASSLSWDTSYEQYF. The CDR3 DNA sequence: TGTGCCAGCAGCCTGTCATGGGACACCTCCTACGAGCAGTACTTC.

The V gene is TRBV27, the J gene TRBJ1-5, with D possibly TRBD1 on 5 matching bases. Germline CDR1 and CDR2: MNHEY and SMNVEV (reference sequence). This CDR3 is 12 amino acids long. The V end lost 7 bases, the J end lost 6 bases, and 10 bases lay between the germline ends. This CDR3 reads CASTTGGQPQHF. CDR3 nucleotides: TGTGCCAGCACCACGGGGGGTCAGCCCCAGCATTTT.

This clonotype was seen more than once but under ten times. V usage is TRBV19 and J usage is TRBJ2-7, with a tentative D call TRBD1 (6 bases). CDR3 length: 14 residues. Germline V CDR1 and CDR2: LNHDA, SQIVND (reference sequence). The V end was cut by 1 base, the J end by 1 base, with 8 bases between. The CDR3 coding sequence is TGTGCCAGTAGTATAGTTCAGGGGTCCTACGAGCAGTACTTC. This translates into CASSIVQGSYEQYF.

In regard to this clonotype: The junction departs from germline at one end; a sequencing error may be responsible. This chain connects TRBV11-3 to TRBJ1-1; possible D gene TRBD1, 5 bases. Germline-derived CDR1 and CDR2 are SGHNT and YENEEA. The CDR3 covers 17 residues. The CDR3 protein is CASSQARLGGYNTEAFF. The CDR3 coding sequence is TGCGCCAGCAGCCAAGCCAGGTTGGGGGGGTATAACACTGAAGCTTTCTTT.

The chain couples TRBV6-5 to TRBJ1-2; D is perhaps TRBD1 (6 bases). V was clipped by 0 bases and J by 7 bases, with 15 bases between them. Germline lookup yields CDR1 MNHEY and CDR2 SVGAGI. This CDR3 comprises 15 residues. The CDR3, as DNA: TGTGCCAGCAGTTACTCGAGGGGGGACTTGGCTGGCTACACCTTC. This encodes CASSYSRGDLAGYTF.

This clonotype was recorded many times. The chain has TRBV11-2 and TRBJ2-1, with 13 bases that match TRBD2. The CDR3 is made up of 17 amino acids. CDR1 and CDR2 (germline): SGHAT, FQNNGV. V lost 5 bases, J lost 9 bases, and 13 bases stayed unmatched. For the CDR3, the DNA is TGTGCCAGCAGCCCCCGCCCCCGGACTAGCGGGAGTGGTGAGCAGTTCTTC. It codes for CASSPRPRTSGSGEQFF.

In this sample, this clonotype turned up a few times. In DNA, the CDR3 is TGTGCCTGGAGTATTAGCGGGATCTCCTACGAGCAGTACTTC. It specifies CAWSISGISYEQYF. The chain is built from TRBV30 and TRBJ2-7; 8 bases fit TRBD2. After removal of 2 bases from V and 0 bases from J, the junction contained 3 bases not matched to a gene. This CDR3 is built from 14 residues. Germline CDR1 is GTSNPN and CDR2 is SVGIG (reference sequence).

This clonotype came up many times. This rearrangement joins TRBV24-1 to TRBJ1-5, with TRBD1 matching 7 bases. V lost 4 bases and J lost 0; bases outside the gene matches: 8. Germline V gene data show CDR1 as KGHDR and CDR2 as SFDVKD. The CDR3 is 17 residues long. The CDR3 nucleotides read TGTGCCACCAGTGACTCAACCGACAGGGATAGCAATCAGCCCCAGCATTTT. Translating gives CATSDSTDRDSNQPQHF.

This clonotype appeared many times. The rearrangement uses TRBV2 and TRBJ2-1; D unresolved. The germline gives CDR1 SNHLY, CDR2 FYNNEI. The germline V and J ends were trimmed by 0 bases and 4 bases, with 7 bases remaining between them. This CDR3 has 14 residues. CDR3 nucleotides: TGTGCCAGCAGTGAAGCCGACGTTTACAATGAGCAGTTCTTC. It is translated as CASSEADVYNEQFF.

This clonotype came up many times. A junction end diverges from the germline sequence, so it may reflect a read error. The V gene is TRBV28, the J gene TRBJ2-5; D possibly uses TRBD1 or TRBD2 (6 bases each). The germline gives CDR1 MDHEN, CDR2 SYDVKM. The CDR3 contains 13 residues. CDR3 sequence (DNA): TGTGCCAGCAATTTAGGGGGGTCGGAGACCCAGTACTTC. Protein product: CASNLGGSETQYF.

This clonotype has at least ten counts. This chain connects TRBV24-1 to TRBJ2-1, with 7 positions matching TRBD1. Germline CDR1 KGHDR, CDR2 SFDVKD. The CDR3 contains 14 residues. With V trimmed by 5 bases and J by 6 bases, 6 bases remained unmatched. The CDR3 sequence: CATSAWSGGNEQFF. The CDR3 DNA sequence: TGTGCCACCAGTGCTTGGTCAGGGGGCAATGAGCAGTTCTTC.

Many counts were recorded for this clonotype. This rearrangement joins TRBV20-1 to TRBJ1-2, with TRBD1 matching over 7 bases. The J segment lost 6 bases and the V segment lost 0 bases, leaving 7 bases of the junction unmatched. This CDR3 is 14 amino acids long. CDR1 is DFQATT, CDR2 SNEGSKA, per germline (reference sequence). CDR3 in DNA: TGCAGTGCTAGAGATCCGGGACAGACAAATGGCTACACCTTC. Protein: CSARDPGQTNGYTF.

As to this clonotype: A read error may explain this, as a much larger clone is one base away. The chain employs TRBV24-1 and TRBJ2-3; no definite D call. The J call may be wrong; the DNA end is better matched by TRBJ1-5. Germline loops: CDR1 KGHDR, CDR2 SFDVKD. This CDR3 has 14 residues. The CDR3 sequence is CATSDLAEADTQHF. CDR3 nucleotides: TGTGCCACCAGTGATTTGGCCGAGGCAGATACGCAGCATTTT.

This clonotype was seen many times. The chain employs TRBV6-1 and TRBJ2-5; tentative D call: TRBD1 (6 bases). CDR3 length: 16 residues. Trimming took 5 bases from V and 2 from J, leaving 18 bases between them. In germline, CDR1 is MNHNS, CDR2 SASEGT. CDR3 amino acids: CASSRGWGPRQETQYF. CDR3 DNA: TGTGCCAGCAGTAGGGGTTGGGGGCCAAGACAAGAGACCCAGTACTTC.

This clonotype came up many times. This rearrangement joins TRBV2 to TRBJ2-7; D ambiguous. V lost 0 bases and J lost 0, with 18 bases in between. Germline V gives CDR1 SNHLY, CDR2 FYNNEI. The CDR3 sequence is 18 residues long. The CDR3 DNA is TGTGCCAGCAGTGAAGCGCTCCCACATCGGGCTGACTCCTACGAGCAGTACTTC. It encodes CASSEALPHRADSYEQYF.

The table lists this clonotype with many counts. The chain has TRBV10-3 and TRBJ2-3; a possible D gene is TRBD2 (6 bases). The CDR3 loop spans 15 amino acids. V was clipped by 10 bases and J by 6 bases, with 23 bases between them. The germline gives CDR1 ENHRY, CDR2 SYGVKD. CDR3 in DNA: TGTGCCACCGGAGAGTGGGAGGCGAAAGGGGATACGCAGTATTTT. Its translation: CATGEWEAKGDTQYF.

The chain carries TRBV20-1 and TRBJ1-5; 8 nucleotides align to TRBD1. Trimming at V came to 0 bases and at J to 2 bases, leaving 3 bases not matched to a gene. Germline values: CDR1 DFQATT, CDR2 SNEGSKA (reference sequence). The CDR3 is 15 amino acids. As DNA, the CDR3 is TGCAGTGCTAGAGACGAGACAGGGGGCAATCAGCCCCAGCATTTT. This encodes CSARDETGGNQPQHF.

The chain combines TRBV12-3 or TRBV12-4 with TRBJ1-3, with TRBD1 matching over 7 bases. The junction had 2 bases not matched to a gene; V was cut back by 6 bases and J by 0 bases. The CDR3 is made up of 14 amino acids. The CDR3 here is CASRDRSSGNTIYF. CDR3 coding DNA: TGTGCCAGCAGGGACAGGAGCTCTGGAAACACCATATATTTT.

This clonotype was detected ten times or more. The chain has TRBV3-1 and TRBJ2-1; weak D call: TRBD2 (5 bases). The CDR3 sequence is 16 residues long. In germline, CDR1 is LGHDT, CDR2 YNNKEL (reference sequence). Trimming pared 0 bases from V and 7 bases from J, leaving 16 bases between. In DNA, the CDR3 is TGTGCCAGCAGCCAAGACGGCGGATCCCAGCGGAATGAGCAGTTCTTC. Residues: CASSQDGGSQRNEQFF.

This chain links TRBV7-9 with TRBJ2-7; D ambiguous. Germline V CDR1 and CDR2: SEHNR, FQNEAQ (reference sequence). This CDR3 spans 17 amino acids. V was pared by 5 bases and J by 2 bases, with 22 bases between. The CDR3 protein is CASSPYNSRTVTYEQYF. In nucleotides, the CDR3 is TGTGCCAGCAGCCCGTACAACTCTAGGACCGTTACCTACGAGCAGTACTTC.